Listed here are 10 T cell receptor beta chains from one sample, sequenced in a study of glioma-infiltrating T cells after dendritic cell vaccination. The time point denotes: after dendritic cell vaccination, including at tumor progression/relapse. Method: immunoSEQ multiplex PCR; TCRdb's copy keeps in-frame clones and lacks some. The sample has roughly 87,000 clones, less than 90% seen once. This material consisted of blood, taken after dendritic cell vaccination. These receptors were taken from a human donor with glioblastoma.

In DNA form, the CDR3 reads TGTGCCAGCCTTCCGTGGACTAGCGGGGGCGGAGAGCAGTACTTC. Translated: CASLPWTSGGGEQYF. The gene calls are TRBV2 and TRBJ2-7; 13 nucleotides align to TRBD2. The CDR3 covers 15 residues. Germline values: CDR1 SNHLY, CDR2 FYNNEI. The J segment lost 7 bases and the V segment lost 8 bases, leaving 11 bases of the junction unmatched.

In DNA form, the CDR3 reads TGCGCCAGCAGCTCCGGGACAGGGGTGTACTATGGCTACACCTTC. It encodes CASSSGTGVYYGYTF. The rearrangement joins TRBV5-1 to TRBJ1-2; TRBD1 matches at 10 bases. Germline assignment: CDR1 SGHRS and CDR2 YFSETQ. The V segment lost 3 bases and the J segment 3 bases; nucleotides outside the gene matches: 5. This CDR3 is 15 amino acids long.

The chain's CDR3 is CASSLVWGTLKGMNTEAFF. CDR3 DNA: TGTGCCAGCAGCTTAGTTTGGGGCACCCTGAAGGGAATGAACACTGAAGCTTTCTTT. This chain joins TRBV7-8 and TRBJ1-1; perhaps TRBD1 as D (5 bases). Deletions cut 1 base from V and 0 bases from J, with 21 bases between. There are 19 residues in the CDR3. In germline, CDR1 is SGHVS, CDR2 FQNEAQ. Based on the CDR3 plus reference TRBV7-8 and TRBJ1-1, the full variable domain is GAGVSQSPRYKVAKRGQDVALRCDPISGHVSLFWYQQALGQGPEFLTYFQNEAQLDKSGLPSDRFFAERPEGSVSTLKIQRTQQEDSAVYLCASSLVWGTLKGMNTEAFFGQGTRLTVV.

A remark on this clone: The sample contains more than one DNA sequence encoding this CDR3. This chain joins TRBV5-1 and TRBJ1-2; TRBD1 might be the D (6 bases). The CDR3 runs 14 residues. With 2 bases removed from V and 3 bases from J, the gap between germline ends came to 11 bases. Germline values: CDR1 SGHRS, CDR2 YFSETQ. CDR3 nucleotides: TGCGCCAGCAGCTTACAGGGTGGGGACTATGGCTACACCTTC. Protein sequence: CASSLQGGDYGYTF.

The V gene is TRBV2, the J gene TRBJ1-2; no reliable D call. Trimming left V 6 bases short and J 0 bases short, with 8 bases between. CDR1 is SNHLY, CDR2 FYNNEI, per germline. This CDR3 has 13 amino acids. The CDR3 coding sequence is TGTGCCAGCAGCCCCAGTCCTAACTATGGCTACACCTTC. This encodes CASSPSPNYGYTF.

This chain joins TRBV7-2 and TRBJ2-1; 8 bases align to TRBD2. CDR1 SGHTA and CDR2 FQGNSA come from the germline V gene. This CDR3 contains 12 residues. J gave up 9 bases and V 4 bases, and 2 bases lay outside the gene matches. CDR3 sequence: CASSYGLAEQFF. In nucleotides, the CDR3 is TGTGCCAGCAGCTATGGACTAGCTGAGCAGTTCTTC.

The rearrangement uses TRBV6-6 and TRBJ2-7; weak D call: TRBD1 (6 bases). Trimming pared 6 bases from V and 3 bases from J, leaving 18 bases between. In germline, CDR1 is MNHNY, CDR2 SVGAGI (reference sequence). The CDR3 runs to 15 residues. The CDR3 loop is CASRHDTTGSYEQYF. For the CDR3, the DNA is TGTGCCAGCAGACACGACACTACAGGGAGCTACGAGCAGTACTTC.

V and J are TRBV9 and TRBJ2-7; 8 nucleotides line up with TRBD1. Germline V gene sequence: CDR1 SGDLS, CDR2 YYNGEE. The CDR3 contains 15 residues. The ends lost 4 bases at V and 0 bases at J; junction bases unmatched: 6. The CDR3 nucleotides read TGTGCCAGCAGCTACGGACAGGGAAGCTCCTACGAGCAGTACTTC. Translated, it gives CASSYGQGSSYEQYF.

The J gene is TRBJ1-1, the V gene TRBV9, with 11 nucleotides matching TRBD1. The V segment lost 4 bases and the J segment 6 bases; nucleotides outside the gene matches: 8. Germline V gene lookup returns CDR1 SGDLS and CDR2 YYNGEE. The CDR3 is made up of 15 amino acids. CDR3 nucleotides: TGTGCCAGCAGCCCGACGGACAGGGGGCGACCTGAAGCTTTCTTT. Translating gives CASSPTDRGRPEAFF.

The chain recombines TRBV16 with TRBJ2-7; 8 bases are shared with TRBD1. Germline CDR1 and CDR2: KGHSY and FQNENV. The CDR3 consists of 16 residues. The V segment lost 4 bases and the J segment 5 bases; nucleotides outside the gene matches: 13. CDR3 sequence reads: CASSPTRQGAKNEQYF. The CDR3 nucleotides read TGTGCCAGCAGCCCTACCCGCCAGGGGGCGAAGAACGAGCAGTACTTC.